The T cell receptor beta chain described here comes from a study of T cells in women clearing cervical HPV infection. Study information: Controls gave blood once infection was undetectable; cases at lesion identification.

Dot-blot hybridization genotyped cervical HPV amplified with MY09/MY11 PCR. Germline V gene lookup returns CDR1 MNHEY and CDR2 SVGEGT. Trimming removed 4 bases from V and 1 base from J; junction bases left unmatched: 4. This CDR3 contains 15 residues. As regards this clone: The observed sequence ends 3 residues before the CDR3 terminus, with the missing tail filled in from the germline J gene.

Clones were read by immunoSEQ multiplex PCR, and TCRdb kept only the in-frame ones, dropping some. This listing includes tens of thousands of clones. This TCR came from a woman aged 18 to 69 with a cervical HPV16 infection that either progressed to CIN3+ or cleared (not recorded which). Sequenced material: blood buffy coat. The chain recombines TRBV6-2 or TRBV6-3 with TRBJ1-1, with 9 nucleotides matching TRBD1. The covered CDR3 bases are TGTGCCAGCAGTTTAGGGACAGGGAGGAACACTGAA. This translates into CASSLGTGRNTE. The complete CDR3 sequence is CASSLGTGRNTEAFF.